This T cell receptor (beta chain) originates from a study of blood T cell repertoires in COVID-19. Study details: Samples came from the United States, Italy and Spain, spanning acute and convalescent COVID-19.

Assay used: immunoSEQ multiplex PCR; TCRdb lists only in-frame clones, some missing. The data hold about 120,000 clones, with roughly nine tenths observed a single time. Sequenced input: peripheral blood. The clonotype comes from a human donor with active COVID-19. The donor label of this sample is uncertain.

The CDR3 DNA is TGCGCCAGCAGTTTAGGAGAACCCTATGGCTACACCTTC. Its translation is CASSLGEPYGYTF. The V and J genes are TRBV5-1 and TRBJ1-2; D is ambiguous. Deletions cut 5 bases from V and 4 bases from J, with 12 bases between. This CDR3 region has 13 residues. Per germline, CDR1 SGHRS and CDR2 YFSETQ.